What follows are 8 T cell receptor beta chains derived from one specimen sequenced in a study of blood T cell repertoires in COVID-19. Clones were sequenced by immunoSEQ multiplex PCR, and TCRdb holds only the in-frame ones, with some missing. The table lists 250,000 to 300,000 clones, just under 90% of them singletons. Sequenced input: peripheral blood. These receptor sequences come from a woman in her 30s with COVID-19, enrolled during active disease.

The chain employs TRBV19 and TRBJ1-5, with 8 bases that match TRBD1. V trimming: 9 bases; J trimming: 4 bases; junction bases outside the gene matches: 8. In germline, CDR1 is LNHDA, CDR2 SQIVND (reference sequence). The CDR3 length is 14 residues. The CDR3, as DNA: TGTGCCAGCACAGGGGGACCAGTTAATCAGCCCCAGCATTTT. Protein sequence: CASTGGPVNQPQHF.

This clone occurred a few times. The chain employs TRBV7-2 and TRBJ1-1; TRBD1 agrees at 11 bases. Germline CDR1 SGHTA, CDR2 FQGNSA. The CDR3 is 17 amino acids. V shed 5 bases, J shed 4 bases, and the junction held 12 bases outside the gene matches. Written as DNA, the CDR3 is TGTGCCAGCAGCGCGGACAGGGGGCAATTTTTCAGCACTGAAGCTTTCTTT. It translates to CASSADRGQFFSTEAFF.

The chain combines TRBV5-1 with TRBJ1-4; no firm D call. CDR3 length: 15 residues. Per the germline V gene, CDR1 is SGHRS and CDR2 is YFSETQ. The V end lost 5 bases, the J end lost 2 bases, and 13 bases lay between the germline ends. In nucleotides, the CDR3 is TGCGCCAGCAGTCTGATCGCGGGGACTAATGAAAAACTGTTTTTT. It encodes CASSLIAGTNEKLFF.

The rearrangement joins TRBV18 to TRBJ2-5; 7 bases match TRBD1. This CDR3 is built from 13 residues. The J segment lost 5 bases and the V segment lost 5 bases, leaving 5 bases of the junction unmatched. Germline V CDR1 and CDR2: KGHSH, LQKENI. CDR3 region: CASSNDRVETQYF. The DNA for the CDR3 is TGTGCCAGCTCAAACGACAGGGTGGAGACCCAGTACTTC.

V and J are TRBV19 and TRBJ1-1; unclear D gene. V lost 4 bases, J lost 6 bases, and 9 bases lay in between. The CDR3 runs to 12 residues. Germline V gene lookup returns CDR1 LNHDA and CDR2 SQIVND (reference sequence). The CDR3 here is CASSTHNPEAFF. The CDR3 DNA is TGTGCCAGTAGTACCCACAATCCTGAAGCTTTCTTT. Full variable domain (rest looked up from reference TRBV19 and TRBJ1-1): DGGITQSPKYLFRKEGQNVTLSCEQNLNHDAMYWYRQDPGQGLRLIYYSQIVNDFQKGDIAEGYSVSREKKESFPLTVTSAQKNPTAFYLCASSTHNPEAFFGQGTRLTVV.

Note on this clone: Other DNA variants within this sample encode the same CDR3. V usage is TRBV5-6 and J usage is TRBJ2-1; 10 bases are shared with TRBD1. The CDR3 extends over 15 amino acids. After removal of 3 bases from V and 4 bases from J, the junction contained 4 bases not matched to a gene. The germline V gene has CDR1 SGHDT and CDR2 YYEEEE. The CDR3 reads CASSSPGQGYNEQFF. Written as DNA, the CDR3 is TGTGCCAGCAGCTCACCGGGACAGGGGTACAATGAGCAGTTCTTC.

This rearrangement joins TRBV7-7 to TRBJ2-5; 8 bases agree with TRBD1. Germline trimming cut 5 bases from V and 5 bases from J; bases unmatched to any gene: 7. This CDR3 is 14 amino acids long. CDR1 is SSHAT and CDR2 is FNYEAQ in the germline V gene (reference sequence). The CDR3 reads CASSAGQGFETQYF. CDR3 DNA sequence: TGTGCCAGCAGCGCAGGACAGGGATTTGAGACCCAGTACTTC.

The chain uses TRBV6-5 and TRBJ1-2; 7 bases agree with TRBD1. CDR3 size: 16 residues. Germline CDR1 MNHEY, CDR2 SVGAGI. V dropped 4 bases and J dropped 0; count of bases not matched to a gene: 8. CDR3 amino acids: CASSWLDRAANYGYTF. Written as DNA, the CDR3 is TGTGCCAGCAGTTGGCTCGACAGGGCAGCTAACTATGGCTACACCTTC.